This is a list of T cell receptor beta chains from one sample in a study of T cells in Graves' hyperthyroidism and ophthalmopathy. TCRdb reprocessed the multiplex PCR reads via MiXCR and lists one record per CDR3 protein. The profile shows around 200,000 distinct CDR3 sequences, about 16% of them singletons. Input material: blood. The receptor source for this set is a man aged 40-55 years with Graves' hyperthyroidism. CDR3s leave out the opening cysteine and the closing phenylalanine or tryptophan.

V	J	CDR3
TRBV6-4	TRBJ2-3	ASSPTSGGGTDTQY
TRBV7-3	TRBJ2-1	ASSRYSGGEYNEQF
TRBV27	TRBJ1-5	ASRKTVNQPQH
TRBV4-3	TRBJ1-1	ASSQDGIGVGIGANTEAL
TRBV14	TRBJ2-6	ASSHYVSGANVLT
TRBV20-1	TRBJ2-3	SARAMDGTDTQY
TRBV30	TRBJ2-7	AWSEYLGEQY
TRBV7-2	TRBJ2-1	ASSLSPRGTTHEQF
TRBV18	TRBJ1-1	ASSPENTGYTEAF
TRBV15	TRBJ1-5	ATSGPQDQPQH
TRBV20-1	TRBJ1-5	SARRTGPDQPQH
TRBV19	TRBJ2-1	ASSILAVHEQF
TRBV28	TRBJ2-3	ASSHDRTLRTDTQY
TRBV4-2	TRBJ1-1	ASSQDRGRGAF
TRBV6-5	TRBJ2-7	ASNRGSEQY
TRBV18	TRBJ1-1	ASSPGRTTEAF
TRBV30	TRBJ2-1	AWRAGTGVNEQF
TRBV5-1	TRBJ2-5	ASSLGPGGQETQY
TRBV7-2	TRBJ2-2	ASSPGDRINTGELF
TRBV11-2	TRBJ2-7	ASSLTGLTYEQY
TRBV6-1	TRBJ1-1	ASCSPRQGDTEAF
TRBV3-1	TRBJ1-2	ASSQYQGDYGYT
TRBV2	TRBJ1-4	ASSDGGSEKLF